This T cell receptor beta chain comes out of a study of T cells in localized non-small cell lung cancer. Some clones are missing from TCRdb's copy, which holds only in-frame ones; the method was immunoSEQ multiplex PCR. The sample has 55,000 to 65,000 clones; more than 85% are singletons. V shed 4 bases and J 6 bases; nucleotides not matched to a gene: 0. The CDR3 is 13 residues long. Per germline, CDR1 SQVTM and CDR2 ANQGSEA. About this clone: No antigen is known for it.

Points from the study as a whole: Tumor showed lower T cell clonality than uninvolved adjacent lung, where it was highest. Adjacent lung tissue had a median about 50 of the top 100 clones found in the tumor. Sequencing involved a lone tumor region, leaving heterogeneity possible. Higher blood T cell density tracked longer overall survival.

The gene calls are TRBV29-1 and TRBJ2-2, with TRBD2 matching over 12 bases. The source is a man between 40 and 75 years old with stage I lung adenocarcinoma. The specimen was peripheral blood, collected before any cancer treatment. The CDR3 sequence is CSVGLAGAGELFF. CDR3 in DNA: TGCAGCGTTGGACTAGCGGGAGCCGGGGAGCTGTTTTTT.